This T cell receptor beta chain was recorded in a study of T cells after yellow fever vaccination. This clonotype was seen ten or more times. Its antigen remains unknown. General study points: Boosting was followed by the reappearance of most primary-vaccination clones (around 96% CD4, around 90% CD8).

Germline lookup yields CDR1 LGHDT and CDR2 YNNKEL (reference sequence). V lost 2 bases, J lost 7 bases, and 7 bases stayed unmatched. This CDR3 spans 16 amino acids. Template switching by 5'RACE produced TCR cDNA, adding a universal primer site and UMIs. Via MiXCR, TCRdb re-called the 5' RACE reads, giving one row per CDR3 protein. The data contain approximately 580,000 distinct CDR3 sequences, around 17% of them singletons. This specimen consisted of PBMCs, obtained 5 to 6 days after the first yellow fever vaccination. The rearrangement joins TRBV3-1 to TRBJ2-1; 11 bases agree with TRBD2. The TCR comes from a man younger than 35 who received the YFV17D yellow fever vaccine. CDR3 sequence: CASSQLAGGRRNEQFF. CDR3 nucleotides: TGTGCCAGCAGCCAATTAGCGGGGGGGCGTAGGAATGAGCAGTTCTTC.